Sequencing of this T cell receptor beta chain was carried out in a study of cytomegalovirus exposure and HLA in healthy donors. Details on this clone: Antigen: not known.

The PCR made use of 60 Vbeta and 13 Jbeta primers. Some clones are missing from TCRdb's copy, which holds only in-frame ones; the method was immunoSEQ multiplex PCR. The sample records some 96,000 clones, under 65% being singletons. V lost 6 bases and J lost 3; bases outside the gene matches: 8. The length of the CDR3 is 14 residues. Germline lookup yields CDR1 SGHDT and CDR2 YYEEEE. Whole-study results and caveats: The number of N-insertions in an Asian-associated ancestry cluster was reportedly below the approximately 700-donor mean in a later analysis. The classifier reportedly diagnosed cytomegalovirus status with high specificity and sensitivity.

The sequence came from a man aged 55 to 70 in good health and CMV-seronegative. Sequenced material: PBMCs. The V and J genes are TRBV5-6 and TRBJ2-7; 8 bases line up with TRBD1. CDR3: CASIGGTGIYEQYF. For the CDR3, the DNA is TGTGCCAGCATTGGGGGGACAGGTATCTACGAGCAGTACTTC.